This T cell receptor beta chain appears in the sequencing data of a study of T cell repertoires in ileal Crohn's disease. Points from the study as a whole: Endoscopic recurrence occurred in every patient whose clonality exceeded 26.8%.

TCRdb keeps only in-frame clones here, not all; method: immunoSEQ multiplex PCR. The table shows more than 10,000 clones, with roughly 80% occurring only once. The time point: neoterminal ileum biopsy at postoperative endoscopy, about 6 months after surgery. Germline-derived CDR1 and CDR2 are SGHAT and FQDESV (reference sequence). The germline V and J ends were trimmed by 1 base and 0 bases, with 10 bases remaining between them. This CDR3 has 16 amino acids. Comment on this clone: Antigen: not known.

This receptor was taken from an adult with Crohn's disease. V and J are TRBV11-1 and TRBJ1-3; D remains unclear. What was sequenced was ileal tissue. The CDR3 nucleotides are TGTGCCAGCAGCTTAGAAAGGAGAAGCTCTGGAAACACCATATATTTT. Translation gives CASSLERRSSGNTIYF.